These T cell receptor beta chains were read from a single sample in a study of Ad26.COV2.S vaccination and SARS-CoV-2 variants. Method: immunoSEQ multiplex PCR; TCRdb's copy keeps in-frame clones and lacks some. Of 350,000 to 400,000 clones listed, 80% to 90% are singletons. The sample consisted of peripheral blood, taken in a trial of Ad26.COV2.S vaccine versus placebo. The source of these receptors is a person aged 18-60 years who received the Ad26.COV2.S COVID-19 vaccine or a placebo. Both conserved end residues are part of each CDR3. A D gene is named only where the DNA matches it firmly. The size entry is marked missing in some rows and otherwise reads once, few, many or a size class.

v_call: TRBV5-4
j_call: TRBJ1-1
d_call: -
clone_size: -
cdr3_aa: CASSSQDNTEAFF
cdr3_nt: TGTGCCAGCAGCTCACAGGATAACACTGAAGCTTTCTTT

v_call: TRBV6-5
j_call: TRBJ2-7
d_call: -
clone_size: -
cdr3_aa: CASRGDMIFYEQYF
cdr3_nt: TGTGCCAGCAGGGGGGACATGATATTCTACGAGCAGTACTTC

v_call: TRBV5-6
j_call: TRBJ1-2
d_call: -
clone_size: -
cdr3_aa: CASSPPPGESGYTF
cdr3_nt: TGTGCCAGCAGCCCGCCCCCAGGGGAGAGTGGCTACACCTTC

v_call: TRBV3-1/TRBV3-2
j_call: TRBJ2-1
d_call: -
clone_size: once
cdr3_aa: CASSQETTYINEQFF
cdr3_nt: TGTGCCAGCAGCCAAGAGACTACCTATATAAATGAGCAGTTCTTC

v_call: TRBV30
j_call: TRBJ2-1
d_call: TRBD2
clone_size: -
cdr3_aa: CAWGLAVAGNEQFF
cdr3_nt: TGTGCCTGGGGACTAGCGGTAGCGGGCAATGAGCAGTTCTTC

v_call: TRBV24-1
j_call: TRBJ1-1
d_call: -
clone_size: -
cdr3_aa: CATSDLPRSTEAFF
cdr3_nt: TGTGCCACCAGTGATTTGCCCAGGAGCACTGAAGCTTTCTTT

v_call: TRBV5-1
j_call: TRBJ1-1
d_call: TRBD1
clone_size: -
cdr3_aa: CASSLSGQGLTFF
cdr3_nt: TGCGCCAGCAGCTTGTCCGGACAGGGTTTGACTTTCTTT

v_call: TRBV7-9
j_call: TRBJ1-4
d_call: -
clone_size: -
cdr3_aa: CASSLAVQGIGKLFF
cdr3_nt: TGTGCCAGCAGCTTAGCGGTCCAGGGGATAGGAAAACTGTTTTTT

v_call: TRBV5-5
j_call: TRBJ1-2
d_call: TRBD1
clone_size: -
cdr3_aa: CASSPLGDRPSYGYTF
cdr3_nt: TGTGCCAGCAGCCCACTCGGGGACAGGCCATCCTATGGCTACACCTTC

v_call: TRBV6-2/TRBV6-3
j_call: TRBJ1-1
d_call: -
clone_size: -
cdr3_aa: CASSTGLMNTEAFF
cdr3_nt: TGTGCCAGCAGTACAGGGCTCATGAACACTGAAGCTTTCTTT

v_call: TRBV25-1
j_call: TRBJ1-2
d_call: -
clone_size: -
cdr3_aa: CASSDPYNYGYTF
cdr3_nt: TGTGCCAGCAGTGACCCTTATAACTATGGCTACACCTTC

v_call: TRBV10-1
j_call: TRBJ1-6
d_call: TRBD1
clone_size: -
cdr3_aa: CASSPGTGSGSPLHF
cdr3_nt: TGCGCCAGCAGTCCTGGGACAGGGAGCGGTTCACCCCTCCACTTT

v_call: TRBV7-8
j_call: TRBJ2-3
d_call: -
clone_size: -
cdr3_aa: CASSLRPDTQYF
cdr3_nt: TGTGCCAGCAGCTTGAGGCCAGATACGCAGTATTTT

v_call: TRBV5-6
j_call: TRBJ1-4
d_call: -
clone_size: once
cdr3_aa: CASSLSGWGSDEKLFF
cdr3_nt: TGTGCCAGCAGCTTGAGCGGATGGGGGTCCGATGAAAAACTGTTTTTT

v_call: TRBV4-3
j_call: TRBJ2-7
d_call: TRBD1
clone_size: -
cdr3_aa: CASSQDRDRSYEQYF
cdr3_nt: TGCGCCAGCAGCCAAGACCGGGACAGGTCCTACGAGCAGTACTTC

v_call: TRBV5-4
j_call: TRBJ2-1
d_call: TRBD2
clone_size: -
cdr3_aa: CASSYRLAGGQEQFF
cdr3_nt: TGTGCCAGCAGCTACCGACTAGCGGGGGGTCAGGAGCAGTTCTTC

v_call: TRBV27
j_call: TRBJ2-3
d_call: -
clone_size: -
cdr3_aa: CASSLSIQGTDTQYF
cdr3_nt: TGTGCCAGCAGTTTATCGATCCAGGGGACAGATACGCAGTATTTT

v_call: TRBV28
j_call: TRBJ1-5
d_call: TRBD1
clone_size: -
cdr3_aa: CASSSGTENQPQHF
cdr3_nt: TGTGCCAGCAGTTCAGGGACAGAGAATCAGCCCCAGCATTTT

v_call: TRBV4-2
j_call: TRBJ2-2
d_call: -
clone_size: -
cdr3_aa: CASSQEVAKNTGELFF
cdr3_nt: TGTGCCAGCAGCCAAGAAGTCGCGAAAAACACCGGGGAGCTGTTTTTT

v_call: TRBV19
j_call: TRBJ2-7
d_call: TRBD1
clone_size: -
cdr3_aa: CASSADRGHYEQYF
cdr3_nt: TGTGCCAGTAGTGCAGACAGGGGTCACTACGAGCAGTACTTC